This T cell receptor beta chain was captured in a study of T cell repertoires in cytomegalovirus infection. Study overall: Use of recently identified HLA-C-restricted and well-studied HLA-B-restricted CMV epitopes was part of the study. Shared public TCR beta signatures pointed to both CMV infection and a matching HLA type. Study findings and constraints: The response measured ex vivo was dominated by TCR beta clonotypes (HLA-C-restricted and CMV-specific). Accumulated public TCR beta family frequency recognized individuals carrying CMV together with the relevant HLA.

As for this clonotype: Antigen specificity is unknown.

TCRdb processed the reads anew with MiXCR; each CDR3 protein has one entry. In the table there are 45,000 to 65,000 distinct CDR3 sequences, about 18% of which are singletons. The CDR3 is made up of 15 amino acids. With 6 bases clipped from V and 2 bases from J, the junction kept 7 bases outside the gene matches. Germline V gene sequence: CDR1 MNHNS, CDR2 SASEGT. This sequence originates from a human donor in good health (CMV status not recorded). Some clones in this sample may be carry-over from other donors' samples. The chain has TRBV6-1 and TRBJ1-3; 7 bases are a match to TRBD1. This specimen was CD8+ T cells from cultured PBMCs, taken from culture after CMV antigen stimulation. The CDR3 bases are TGTGCCAGCAGGGAGCGAGGGGGCCCTGGAAACACCATATATTTT. Its translation is CASRERGGPGNTIYF.